Listed below are T cell receptor beta chains from one sample, sequenced in a study of T cells after posttransplantation cyclophosphamide. The assay was immunoSEQ multiplex PCR, and TCRdb's table has in-frame clones only and misses some. The specimen has around 35,000 clones, none found just once. Sample: PBMCs. Every receptor here comes from a woman between 50 and 59 years old in good health and a related stem cell transplant donor. CDR3s include the opening cysteine and the closing phenylalanine or tryptophan. The D gene is left open where the match is weak. Clone sizes are given selectively: once, few, many, or a class where the clone is expanded.

V	size	J	D	DNA	CDR3
TRBV9	many	TRBJ1-2	NA	TGTGCCAGCAGCCCAAGTGGTAGTGGCTACACCTTC	CASSPSGSGYTF
TRBV11-2	many	TRBJ2-2	NA	TGTGCCAGCACCCCTAGCAGGAGGTTACGAACCGGGGAGCTGTTTTTT	CASTPSRRLRTGELFF
TRBV4-2	NA	TRBJ2-2	NA	TGTGCCAGCAGCCAAGTTAAGAACACCGGGGAGCTGTTTTTT	CASSQVKNTGELFF
TRBV5-6	NA	TRBJ1-5	NA	TGTGCCAGCAGCTCCTACCTGGGCGGGTTTAGCGGCAATCAGCCCCAGCATTTT	CASSSYLGGFSGNQPQHF
TRBV6-6	many	TRBJ2-3	TRBD1	TGTGCCAGCAGTTCCACAGGGGGCGCTTCAGATACGCAGTATTTT	CASSSTGGASDTQYF
TRBV7-3	few	TRBJ2-3	TRBD2	TGTGCCAGCAGCCCCCCTTCGACTAGCGGGAGGCGTAGCACAGATACGCAGTATTTT	CASSPPSTSGRRSTDTQYF
TRBV6-2/TRBV6-3	NA	TRBJ2-5	NA	TGTGCCAGCAGTTACCGGGGTAGCGTCGAGACCCAGTACTTC	CASSYRGSVETQYF
TRBV7-7	many	TRBJ2-7	TRBD1	TGTGCCAGCAGCCCTGACAGGGGCTACGAGCAGTACTTC	CASSPDRGYEQYF
TRBV29-1	few	TRBJ2-7	TRBD2	TGCAGCGTTGGGACTAGCGGTACCTACGAGCAGTACTTC	CSVGTSGTYEQYF
TRBV6-2/TRBV6-3	many	TRBJ2-1	TRBD2	TGTGCCAGCAAACGGGGAGGGCCGTCCTACAATGAGCAGTTCTTC	CASKRGGPSYNEQFF
TRBV15	many	TRBJ2-7	TRBD1	TGTGCCACCAGCAGAGTCCAAGGACAGGTTTCCGAGCAGTACTTC	CATSRVQGQVSEQYF
TRBV6-2/TRBV6-3	many	TRBJ1-1	NA	TGTGCCAGCAGCGAGTGGGGGGGTGAACGCACTGAAGCTTTCTTT	CASSEWGGERTEAFF
TRBV2	many	TRBJ2-7	TRBD2	TGTGCCAACAGACTAGCGGGTTTTTACGAGCAGTACTTC	CANRLAGFYEQYF
TRBV28	many	TRBJ1-2	NA	TGTGCCAGCAGTTTGGACAGCTCACCCCTAGGCTACACCTTC	CASSLDSSPLGYTF
TRBV18	many	TRBJ1-3	NA	TGTGCCAGCTCACCAAGTGGGACTCAATCCTCTGGAAACACCATATATTTT	CASSPSGTQSSGNTIYF
TRBV6-2/TRBV6-3	many	TRBJ2-1	TRBD2	TGTGCCAGCAGTTCCCCCGGGGCTAGCGGATACAATGAGCAGTTCTTC	CASSSPGASGYNEQFF